Ten or more counts support the clone carrying this TCR beta chain. Its matching antigen is unknown. Exclusions: uncontrolled infection, other autoimmune disease, pregnancy, lactation. Orbital computed tomography and thyroid ultrasound, together with serum TRAb and thyroxine and clinical symptoms, were used for diagnoses. PBMCs were collected from a roughly 9.7 ml volume of fresh peripheral blood. The sample comes from a study of T cells in Graves' hyperthyroidism and ophthalmopathy. General study points: Stable hyperthyroidism was told apart from ophthalmopathy by a model built on 13 V-J features.

CDR3 length equals 13 residues. The germline CDR1 and CDR2 sequences are SNHLY and FYNNEI. Trimming shortened V by 4 bases and J by 3 bases, and 10 bases separated the two germline ends. RNA transcripts provided the source from which TCR beta CDR3 regions were amplified. The HTBI primer set drove a first-round RT-PCR of the TCR CDR3. Using its own MiXCR run on the multiplex PCR reads, TCRdb lists one record per CDR3 protein. The profile covers about 350,000 distinct CDR3 sequences, with more than 11% appearing a single time and around 23% taken by the ten largest. The gene calls are TRBV2 and TRBJ2-7; D remains ambiguous. Sequenced sample: blood. This receptor was taken from a woman under 40 with Graves' hyperthyroidism. CDR3 sequence reads: CASSVSRNYEQYF. In DNA form, the CDR3 reads TGTGCCAGCAGTGTATCGAGAAACTACGAGCAGTACTTC.